The clone carrying this T cell receptor (beta chain) was counted a few times. The CDR3 extends over 15 amino acids. V was pared by 1 base and J by 5 bases, with 13 bases between. CDR1 is SEHNR, CDR2 FQNEAQ, per germline (reference sequence). TCRdb re-called the RT-PCR reads with MiXCR, one entry per CDR3 protein. The repertoire includes more than 550,000 distinct CDR3 sequences, about 14% of them detected once, and 3.6% sits in the top ten. The source is a female donor in good health, serving as a healthy control. The chain uses TRBV7-9 and TRBJ2-3; tentatively, D is TRBD1 (5 bases). Sequencing was carried out using memory CD4+ T cells from blood. The CDR3: CASSLGSGQGDTQYF. The DNA of the CDR3 is TGTGCCAGCAGCTTAGGGTCAGGGCAGGGAGATACGCAGTATTTT.